The clone carrying this T cell receptor beta chain has only a few counts. Preparation of the TCRbeta library involved a method that used unique molecular identifiers. Each CDR3 protein is one row after TCRdb ran MiXCR on the PCR reads. Altogether around 600,000 distinct CDR3 sequences are present, roughly 15% being singletons, with the ten largest covering about 1.1%. Trimming removed 4 bases at V and 0 bases at J, with 9 bases between. This CDR3 region has 15 residues. Germline values: CDR1 LGHNA, CDR2 YSLEER. The sample is drawn from a study of T-cell reconstitution after alpha-beta-depleted transplantation in children.

Here the sequenced sample was PBMCs from the stem cell graft donor, taken from the stem cell graft. This receptor was taken from a human donor who donated a stem cell graft to a child with acute myeloid leukemia. The chain is built from TRBV4-3 and TRBJ1-4; no reliable D call. CDR3 protein: CASSLHQATNEKLFF. The CDR3 DNA reads as TGCGCCAGCAGCCTACATCAGGCAACTAATGAAAAACTGTTTTTT.